The next 2 T cell receptor beta chains were all read from a single sample in a study of graft-versus-host responses after intestinal transplantation. The method was immunoSEQ multiplex PCR; TCRdb's version includes in-frame clones alone and lacks a portion of them. The sample has more than 60,000 clones, roughly 87% seen once; the top ten hold roughly 1.3%. No antigen has been assigned to these receptors. The sample was unstimulated CD8+ T cells sorted from spleen or lymph node cells, taken before intestinal transplant. These receptors were collected from a human donor who received an intestinal transplant.

This clone occurred once. The rearrangement links TRBV7-9 to TRBJ2-5; 8 bases agree with TRBD2. Germline-derived CDR1 and CDR2 are SEHNR and FQNEAQ (reference sequence). CDR3 size: 17 residues. V lost 5 bases to trimming and J lost 4 bases; unmatched junction nucleotides: 15. As DNA, the CDR3 is TGTGCCAGCAGCCCCCATGCCCGGGGGGGCTTCGGAGAGACCCAGTACTTC. It specifies CASSPHARGGFGETQYF.

This chain links TRBV29-1 with TRBJ1-2; maybe TRBD1 (5 bases). The CDR3 covers 15 residues. The V end was cut by 3 bases, the J end by 3 bases, with 17 bases between. In germline, CDR1 is SQVTM, CDR2 ANQGSEA. CDR3 coding DNA: TGCAGCGTTGATGGATTTGGACAAAAAGACTATGGCTACACCTTC. Translating it yields CSVDGFGQKDYGYTF.